This T cell receptor (beta chain) was recovered during a study of a mutant IDH1 vaccine in newly diagnosed glioma. About the study: Prior therapy was radiotherapy, temozolomide, or both; most received both.

Broader study findings: The study observed vaccine-induced immune responses in 90% to 95% of patients.

Profiled with immunoSEQ multiplex PCR; TCRdb holds only in-frame clones, not every one. The sample holds over 55,000 clones, around 82% seen once. CDR1 and CDR2 (germline): SEHNR, FQNEAQ (reference sequence). V lost 3 bases and J lost 0, with 3 bases in between. This CDR3 is 12 amino acids long. About this clone: Its antigen remains unidentified. The sample carries other DNA sequences with the same CDR3.

Described time point: baseline, week 1 (first vaccination visit). Treatment defined: pre-vaccination baseline after standard-of-care therapy. Astrocytomas that were new, WHO grade 3 or 4, IDH1-mutant and ATRX-lost were present in the donors. The chain employs TRBV7-9 and TRBJ2-7; D call uncertain. The clonotype was recovered from a woman aged 18-29 years with glioma. Some clones in this sample may be carry-over from other donors' samples. The sample in question was peripheral blood mononuclear cells (PBMCs), obtained from a glioma patient treated with radiotherapy, temozolomide or both. The CDR3 DNA is TGTGCCAGCAGCTTGAGCTCCTACGAGCAGTACTTC. Its translation is CASSLSSYEQYF.